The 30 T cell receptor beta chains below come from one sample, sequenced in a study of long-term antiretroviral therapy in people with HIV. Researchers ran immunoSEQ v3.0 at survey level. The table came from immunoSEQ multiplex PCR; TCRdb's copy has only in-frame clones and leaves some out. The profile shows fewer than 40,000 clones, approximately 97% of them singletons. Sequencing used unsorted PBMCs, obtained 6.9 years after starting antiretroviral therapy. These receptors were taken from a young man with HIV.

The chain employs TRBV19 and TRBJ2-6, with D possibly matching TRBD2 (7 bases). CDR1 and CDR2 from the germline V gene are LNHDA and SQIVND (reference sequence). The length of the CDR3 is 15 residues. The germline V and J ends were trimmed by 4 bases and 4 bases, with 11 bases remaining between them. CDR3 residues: CASSSGGWGANVLTF. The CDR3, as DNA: TGTGCCAGTAGTAGCGGGGGCTGGGGGGCCAACGTCCTGACTTTC.

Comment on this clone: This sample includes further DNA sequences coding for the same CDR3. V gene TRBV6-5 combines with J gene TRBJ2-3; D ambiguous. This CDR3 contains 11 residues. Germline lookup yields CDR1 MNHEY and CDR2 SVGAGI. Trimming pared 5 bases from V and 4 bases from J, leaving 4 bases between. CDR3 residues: CASSRADTQYF. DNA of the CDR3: TGTGCCAGCAGTAGAGCAGATACGCAGTATTTT.

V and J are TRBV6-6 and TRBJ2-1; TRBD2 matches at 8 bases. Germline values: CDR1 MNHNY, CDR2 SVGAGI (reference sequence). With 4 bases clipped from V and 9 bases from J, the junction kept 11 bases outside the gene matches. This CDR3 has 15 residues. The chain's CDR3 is CASSFEAGVSGEQFF. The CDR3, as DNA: TGTGCCAGCAGTTTCGAAGCGGGAGTCAGCGGTGAGCAGTTCTTC.

CDR3 sequence (DNA): TGTGCCTGGAGTGTACAAGGGAAAGGCTATGGCTACACCTTC. Its translation is CAWSVQGKGYGYTF. The chain links TRBV30 to TRBJ1-2; D is undetermined. There are 14 residues in the CDR3. Trimming removed 0 bases at V and 4 bases at J, with 12 bases between. CDR1 and CDR2 (germline): GTSNPN, SVGIG (reference sequence).

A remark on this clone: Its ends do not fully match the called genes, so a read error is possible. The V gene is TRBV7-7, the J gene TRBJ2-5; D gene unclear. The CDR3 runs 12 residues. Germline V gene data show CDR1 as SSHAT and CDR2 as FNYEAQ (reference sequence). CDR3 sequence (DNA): TGTGCTAGCAGCCCTAATCTAGGGACCCAGTACTTC. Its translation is CASSPNLGTQYF. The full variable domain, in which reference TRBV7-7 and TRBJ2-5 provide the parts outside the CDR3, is GAGVSQSPRYKVTKRGQDVTLRCDPISSHATLYWYQQALGQGPEFLTYFNYEAQPDKSGLPSDRFSAERPEGSISTLTIQRTEQRDSAMYRCASSPNLGTQYFGPGTRLLVL.

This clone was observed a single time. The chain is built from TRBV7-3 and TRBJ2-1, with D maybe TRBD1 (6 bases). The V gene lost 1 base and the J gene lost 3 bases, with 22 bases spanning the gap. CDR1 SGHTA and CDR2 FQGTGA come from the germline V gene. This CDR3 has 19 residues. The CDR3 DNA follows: TGTGCCAGCAGCTTAAGGGGGCGCGTAGGGGGACCTCTCTACAATGAGCAGTTCTTC. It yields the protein CASSLRGRVGGPLYNEQFF.

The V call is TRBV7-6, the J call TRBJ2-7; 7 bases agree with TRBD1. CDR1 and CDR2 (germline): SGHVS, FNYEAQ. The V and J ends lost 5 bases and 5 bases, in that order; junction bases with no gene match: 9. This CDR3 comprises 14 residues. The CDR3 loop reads CASSAGTAQDEQYF. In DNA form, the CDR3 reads TGTGCCAGCAGCGCCGGGACAGCGCAAGACGAGCAGTACTTC.

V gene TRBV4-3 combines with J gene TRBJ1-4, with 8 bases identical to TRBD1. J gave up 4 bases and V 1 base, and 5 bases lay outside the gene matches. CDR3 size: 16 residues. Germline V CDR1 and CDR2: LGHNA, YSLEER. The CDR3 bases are TGCGCCAGCAGCCAAGGGTGGGACAGGAGTAATGAAAAACTGTTTTTT. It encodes CASSQGWDRSNEKLFF.

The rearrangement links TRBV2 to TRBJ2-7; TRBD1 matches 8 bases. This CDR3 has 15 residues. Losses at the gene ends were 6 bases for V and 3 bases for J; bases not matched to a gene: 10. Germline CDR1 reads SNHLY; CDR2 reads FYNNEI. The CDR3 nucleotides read TGTGCCAGCAGCGGCTCCGGGACAGGCTACTACGAGCAGTACTTC. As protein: CASSGSGTGYYEQYF.

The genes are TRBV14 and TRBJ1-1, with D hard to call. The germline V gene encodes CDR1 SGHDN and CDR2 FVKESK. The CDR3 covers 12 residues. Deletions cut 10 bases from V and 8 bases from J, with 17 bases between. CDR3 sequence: CATQRFTPEAFF. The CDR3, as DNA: TGTGCCACCCAGCGGTTTACGCCCGAAGCTTTCTTT.

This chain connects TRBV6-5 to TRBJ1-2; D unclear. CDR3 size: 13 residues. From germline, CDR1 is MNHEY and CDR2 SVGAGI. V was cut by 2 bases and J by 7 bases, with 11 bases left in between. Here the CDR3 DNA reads TGTGCCAGCAGTTACAGGGTAGAATTTGGCTACACCTTC. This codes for CASSYRVEFGYTF.

The DNA of the CDR3 is TGTGCTAGTGGTCCAGCCCTCCGGGAGCAGTACTTC. The encoded protein is CASGPALREQYF. The chain combines TRBV12-5 with TRBJ2-7; no firm D call. CDR1 and CDR2 from the germline V gene are LGHNT and FRNRAP. CDR3 length: 12 amino acids. The V and J ends lost 5 bases and 7 bases respectively, with 12 bases between them.

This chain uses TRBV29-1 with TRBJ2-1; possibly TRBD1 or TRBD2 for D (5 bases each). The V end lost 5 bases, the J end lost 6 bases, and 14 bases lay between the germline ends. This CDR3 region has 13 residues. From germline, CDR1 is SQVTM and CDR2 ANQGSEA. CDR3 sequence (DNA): TGCAGCGTTTCGACGGGGCAGGGCAATGAGCAGTTCTTC. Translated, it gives CSVSTGQGNEQFF.

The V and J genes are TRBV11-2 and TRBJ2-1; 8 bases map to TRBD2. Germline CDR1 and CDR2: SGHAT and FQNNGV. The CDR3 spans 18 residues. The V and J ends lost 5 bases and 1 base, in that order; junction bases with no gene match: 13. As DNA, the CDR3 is TGTGCCAGCAGCCCCTTTCCCCGGGAGGGTATGTCCTACAATGAGCAGTTCTTC. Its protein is CASSPFPREGMSYNEQFF. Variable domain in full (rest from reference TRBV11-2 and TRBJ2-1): EAGVAQSPRYKIIEKRQSVAFWCNPISGHATLYWYQQILGQGPKLLIQFQNNGVVDDSQLPKDRFSAERLKGVDSTLKIQPAKLEDSAVYLCASSPFPREGMSYNEQFFGPGTRLTVL.

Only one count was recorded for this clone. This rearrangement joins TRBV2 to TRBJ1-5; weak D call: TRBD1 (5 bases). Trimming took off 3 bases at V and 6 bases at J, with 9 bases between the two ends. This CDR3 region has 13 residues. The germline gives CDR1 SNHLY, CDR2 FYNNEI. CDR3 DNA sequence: TGTGCCAGCAGTGATGGGACTCTTCAGCCCCAGCATTTT. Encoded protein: CASSDGTLQPQHF.

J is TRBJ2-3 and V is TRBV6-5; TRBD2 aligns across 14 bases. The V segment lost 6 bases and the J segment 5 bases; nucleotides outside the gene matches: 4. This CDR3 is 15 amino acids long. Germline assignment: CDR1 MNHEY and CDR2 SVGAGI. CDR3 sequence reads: CASRGTSGSLDTQYF. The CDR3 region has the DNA TGTGCCAGCAGGGGGACTAGCGGGAGTCTAGATACGCAGTATTTT.

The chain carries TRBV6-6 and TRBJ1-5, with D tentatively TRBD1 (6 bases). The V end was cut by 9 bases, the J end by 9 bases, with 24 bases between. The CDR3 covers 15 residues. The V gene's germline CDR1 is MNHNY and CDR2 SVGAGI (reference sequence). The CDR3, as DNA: TGTGCCAGTTTGTTTGGGCAGGGGATAATCGGGCCCCAGCATTTT. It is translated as CASLFGQGIIGPQHF.

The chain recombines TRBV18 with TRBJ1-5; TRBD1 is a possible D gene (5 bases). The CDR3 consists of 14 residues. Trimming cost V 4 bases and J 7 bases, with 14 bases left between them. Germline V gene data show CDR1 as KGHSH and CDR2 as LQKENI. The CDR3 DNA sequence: TGTGCCAGCTCACGAGAGGCAGGGAGGCAGCCCCAGCATTTT. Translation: CASSREAGRQPQHF. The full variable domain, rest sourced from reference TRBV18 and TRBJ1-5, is NAGVMQNPRHLVRRRGQEARLRCSPMKGHSHVYWYRQLPEEGLKFMVYLQKENIIDESGMPKERFSAEFPKEGPSILRIQQVVRGDSAAYFCASSREAGRQPQHFGDGTRLSIL.

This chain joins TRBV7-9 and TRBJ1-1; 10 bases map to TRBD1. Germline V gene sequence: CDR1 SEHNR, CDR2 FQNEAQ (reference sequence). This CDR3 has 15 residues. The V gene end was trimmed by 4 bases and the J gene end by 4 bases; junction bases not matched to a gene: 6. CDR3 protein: CASSWGQGLVTEAFF. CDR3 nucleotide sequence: TGTGCCAGCAGCTGGGGACAGGGGCTCGTCACTGAAGCTTTCTTT.

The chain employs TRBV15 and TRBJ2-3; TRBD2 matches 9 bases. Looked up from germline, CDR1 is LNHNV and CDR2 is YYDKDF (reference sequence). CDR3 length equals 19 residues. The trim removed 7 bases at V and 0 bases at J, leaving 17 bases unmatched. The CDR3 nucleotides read TGTGCCACCACACGAGTCGTCCTAGCGGGGATGCCTAGCACAGATACGCAGTATTTT. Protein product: CATTRVVLAGMPSTDTQYF.

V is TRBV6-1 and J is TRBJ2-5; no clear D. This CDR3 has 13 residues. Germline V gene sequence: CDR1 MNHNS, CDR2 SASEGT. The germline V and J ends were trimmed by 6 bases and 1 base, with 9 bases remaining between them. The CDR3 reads CASRRPAQETQYF. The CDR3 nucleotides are TGTGCCAGCAGGCGACCGGCCCAAGAGACCCAGTACTTC.

This chain's CDR3 is CASSIETGAPRTEAFF. The DNA of the CDR3 is TGTGCCAGTAGTATAGAAACAGGGGCCCCTAGGACTGAAGCTTTCTTT. The chain recombines TRBV19 with TRBJ1-1, with 7 bases aligning to TRBD1. Germline V gene sequence: CDR1 LNHDA, CDR2 SQIVND (reference sequence). This CDR3 comprises 16 residues. With 0 bases clipped from V and 5 bases from J, the junction kept 9 bases outside the gene matches.

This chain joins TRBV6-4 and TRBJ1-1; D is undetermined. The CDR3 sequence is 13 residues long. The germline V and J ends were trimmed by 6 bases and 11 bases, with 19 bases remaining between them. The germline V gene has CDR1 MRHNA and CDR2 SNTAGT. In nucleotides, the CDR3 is TGTGCCAGCAGACCCACACCCACATCCCAGGCTTTCTTT. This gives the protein CASRPTPTSQAFF.

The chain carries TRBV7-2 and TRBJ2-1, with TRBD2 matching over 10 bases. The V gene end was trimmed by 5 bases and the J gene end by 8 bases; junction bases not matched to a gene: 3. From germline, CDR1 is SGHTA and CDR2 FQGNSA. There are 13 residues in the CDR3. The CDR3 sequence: CASSIGLADEQFF. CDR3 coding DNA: TGTGCCAGCAGCATTGGACTAGCGGATGAGCAGTTCTTC.

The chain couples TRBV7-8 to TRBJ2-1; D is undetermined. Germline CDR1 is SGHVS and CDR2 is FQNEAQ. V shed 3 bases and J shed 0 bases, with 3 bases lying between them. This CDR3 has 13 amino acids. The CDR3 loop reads CASSLSSYNEQFF. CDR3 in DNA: TGTGCCAGCAGCTTGAGCTCCTACAATGAGCAGTTCTTC. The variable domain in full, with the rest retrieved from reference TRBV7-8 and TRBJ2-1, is GAGVSQSPRYKVAKRGQDVALRCDPISGHVSLFWYQQALGQGPEFLTYFQNEAQLDKSGLPSDRFFAERPEGSVSTLKIQRTQQEDSAVYLCASSLSSYNEQFFGPGTRLTVL.

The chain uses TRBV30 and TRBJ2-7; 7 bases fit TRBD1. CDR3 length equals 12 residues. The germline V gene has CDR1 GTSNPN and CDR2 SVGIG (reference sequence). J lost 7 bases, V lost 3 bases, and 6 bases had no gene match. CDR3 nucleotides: TGTGCCTGGAGGACAGGGAAGAGAGAGCAGTACTTC. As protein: CAWRTGKREQYF. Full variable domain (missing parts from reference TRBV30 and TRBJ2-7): SQTIHQWPATLVQPVGSPLSLECTVEGTSNPNLYWYRQAAGRGLQLLFYSVGIGQISSEVPQNLSASRPQDRQFILSSKKLLLSDSGFYLCAWRTGKREQYFGPGTRLTVT.

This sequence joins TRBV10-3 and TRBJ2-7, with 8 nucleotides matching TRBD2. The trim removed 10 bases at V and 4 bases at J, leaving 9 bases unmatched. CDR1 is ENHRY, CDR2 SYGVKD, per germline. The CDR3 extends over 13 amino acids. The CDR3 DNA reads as TGTGCCACCGGTAGGGGACTAGTTTACGAGCAGTACTTC. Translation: CATGRGLVYEQYF.

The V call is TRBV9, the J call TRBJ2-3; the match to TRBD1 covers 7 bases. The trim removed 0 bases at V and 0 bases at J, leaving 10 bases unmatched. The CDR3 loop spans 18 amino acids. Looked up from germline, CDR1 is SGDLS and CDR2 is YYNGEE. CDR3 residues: CASSVVGTASLSTDTQYF. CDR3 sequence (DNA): TGTGCCAGCAGCGTAGTCGGGACAGCTTCCCTTAGCACAGATACGCAGTATTTT.

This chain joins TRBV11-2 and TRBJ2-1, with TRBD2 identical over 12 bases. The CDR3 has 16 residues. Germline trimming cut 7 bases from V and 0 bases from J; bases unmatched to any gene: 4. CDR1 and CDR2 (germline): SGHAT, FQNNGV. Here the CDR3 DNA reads TGTGCCAGCACTACTAGCGGGGGGATCTCCTACAATGAGCAGTTCTTC. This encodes CASTTSGGISYNEQFF. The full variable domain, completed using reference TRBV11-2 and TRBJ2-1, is EAGVAQSPRYKIIEKRQSVAFWCNPISGHATLYWYQQILGQGPKLLIQFQNNGVVDDSQLPKDRFSAERLKGVDSTLKIQPAKLEDSAVYLCASTTSGGISYNEQFFGPGTRLTVL.

The CDR3 bases are TGTGCCAGCAGTTTTAGGGACAGGGGGCCGACTGAAGCTTTCTTT. This encodes CASSFRDRGPTEAFF. V gene TRBV5-4 combines with J gene TRBJ1-1, with 12 bases that match TRBD1. Germline V gene sequence: CDR1 SGHNT, CDR2 YYREEE (reference sequence). With 5 bases clipped from V and 5 bases from J, the junction kept 7 bases outside the gene matches. The CDR3 totals 15 residues.